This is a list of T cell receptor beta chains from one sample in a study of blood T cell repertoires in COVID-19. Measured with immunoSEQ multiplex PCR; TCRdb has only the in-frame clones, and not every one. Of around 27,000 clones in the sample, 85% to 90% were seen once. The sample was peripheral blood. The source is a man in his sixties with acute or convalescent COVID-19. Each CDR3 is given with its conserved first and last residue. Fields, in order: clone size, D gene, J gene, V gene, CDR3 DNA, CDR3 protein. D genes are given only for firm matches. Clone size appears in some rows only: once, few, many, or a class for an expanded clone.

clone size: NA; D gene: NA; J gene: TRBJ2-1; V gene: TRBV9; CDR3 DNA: TGTGCCAGCAGCGTCGGAGGGGCGTTACACAATGAGCAGTTCTTC; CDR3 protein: CASSVGGALHNEQFF
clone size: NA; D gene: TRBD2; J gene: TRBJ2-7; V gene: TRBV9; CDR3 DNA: TGTGCCAGCAGCGTAGGGTTGCGGGAGGGAGGACTTGGGGAGCAGTACTTC; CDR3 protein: CASSVGLREGGLGEQYF
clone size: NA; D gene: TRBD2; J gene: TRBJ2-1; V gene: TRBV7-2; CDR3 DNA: TGTGCCAGCAGCCCGACCCGGACTAGCACTGAGCAGTTCTTC; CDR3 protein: CASSPTRTSTEQFF
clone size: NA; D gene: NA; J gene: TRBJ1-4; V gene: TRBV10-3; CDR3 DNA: TGTGCCATCAGTGAGGGGGCGCCTTCTGAAAAACTGTTTTTT; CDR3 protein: CAISEGAPSEKLFF
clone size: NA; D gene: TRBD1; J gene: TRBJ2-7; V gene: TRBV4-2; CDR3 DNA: TGTGCCAGCGGACAGGGATCCTACGAGCAGTACTTC; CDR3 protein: CASGQGSYEQYF
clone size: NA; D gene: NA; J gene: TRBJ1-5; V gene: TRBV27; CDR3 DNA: TGTGCCAGCAGTTCATCCTTCAATCAGCCCCAGCATTTT; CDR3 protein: CASSSSFNQPQHF
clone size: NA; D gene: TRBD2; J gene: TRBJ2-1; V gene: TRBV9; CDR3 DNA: TGTGCCAGCAGCGACCGCGGACTAGCGGGAGTTAAAAATGAGCAGTTCTTC; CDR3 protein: CASSDRGLAGVKNEQFF
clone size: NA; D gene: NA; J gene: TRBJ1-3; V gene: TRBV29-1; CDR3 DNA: TGCAGCGTTCTAGCTTACTCTGGAAACACCATATATTTT; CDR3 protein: CSVLAYSGNTIYF
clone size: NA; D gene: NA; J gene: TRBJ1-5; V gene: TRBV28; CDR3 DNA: TGTGCCAGCAGTTTCGGCGCGGAACTTAATCAGCCCCAGCATTTT; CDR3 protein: CASSFGAELNQPQHF
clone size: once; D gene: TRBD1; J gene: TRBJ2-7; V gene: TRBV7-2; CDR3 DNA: TGTGCCAGCAGCCTGATGGGTGGGACAGGGGATGAGCAGTACTTC; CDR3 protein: CASSLMGGTGDEQYF
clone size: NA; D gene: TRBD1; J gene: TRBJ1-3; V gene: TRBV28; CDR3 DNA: TGTGCCAGCAGTAACCAGGGGGCTATTGGAAACACCATATATTTT; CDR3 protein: CASSNQGAIGNTIYF
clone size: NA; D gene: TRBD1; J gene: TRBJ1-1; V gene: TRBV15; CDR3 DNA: TGTGCCACCAGCAGCCGGGACAGGAACACTGAAGCTTTCTTT; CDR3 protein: CATSSRDRNTEAFF
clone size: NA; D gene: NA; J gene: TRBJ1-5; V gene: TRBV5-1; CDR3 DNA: TGCGCCAGCAGCTTGGTTGGGGGCGAGGGTCAGCCCCAGCATTTT; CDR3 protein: CASSLVGGEGQPQHF
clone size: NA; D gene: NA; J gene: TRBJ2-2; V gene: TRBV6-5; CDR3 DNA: TGTGCCAGCAGTTTTAAGAACACCGGGGAGCTGTTTTTT; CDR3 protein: CASSFKNTGELFF
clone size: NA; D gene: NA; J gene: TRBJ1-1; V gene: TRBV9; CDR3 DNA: TGTGCCAGCAGCGTAGCTCCGGGGGACACTGAAGCTTTCTTT; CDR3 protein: CASSVAPGDTEAFF
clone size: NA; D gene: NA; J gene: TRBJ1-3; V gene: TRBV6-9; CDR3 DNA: TGTGCCAGCAGTTACCCCCCCCAAGTGAGCTCTGGAAACACCATATATTTT; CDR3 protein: CASSYPPQVSSGNTIYF
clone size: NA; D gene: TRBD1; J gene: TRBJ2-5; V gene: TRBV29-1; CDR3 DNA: TGCAGCGTTGAAAGACAGGGGCAAGAGACCCAGTACTTC; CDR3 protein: CSVERQGQETQYF
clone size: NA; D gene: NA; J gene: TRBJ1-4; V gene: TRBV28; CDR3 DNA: TGTGCCAGCAGTTCCCACAGGCCAACTAATGAAAAACTGTTTTTT; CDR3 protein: CASSSHRPTNEKLFF
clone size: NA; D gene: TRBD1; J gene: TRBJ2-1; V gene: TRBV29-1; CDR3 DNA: TGCAGCGCCCTGGGACAGGGCTACGATGAGCAGTTCTTC; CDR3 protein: CSALGQGYDEQFF
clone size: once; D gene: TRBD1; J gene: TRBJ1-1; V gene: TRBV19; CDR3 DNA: TGTGCCAGTAGTCCCCGACAGGGGGCCAGGGACACTGAAGCTTTCTTT; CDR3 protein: CASSPRQGARDTEAFF